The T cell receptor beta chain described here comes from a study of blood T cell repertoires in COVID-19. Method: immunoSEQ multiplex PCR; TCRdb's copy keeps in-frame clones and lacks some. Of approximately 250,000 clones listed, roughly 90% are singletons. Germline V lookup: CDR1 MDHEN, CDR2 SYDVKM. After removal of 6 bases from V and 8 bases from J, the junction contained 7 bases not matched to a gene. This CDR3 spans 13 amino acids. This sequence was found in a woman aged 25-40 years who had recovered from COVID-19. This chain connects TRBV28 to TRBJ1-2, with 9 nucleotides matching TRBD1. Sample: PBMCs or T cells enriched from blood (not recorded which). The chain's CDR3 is CASRPGQGWGYTF. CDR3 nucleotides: TGTGCCAGCAGGCCAGGACAGGGGTGGGGCTACACCTTC.